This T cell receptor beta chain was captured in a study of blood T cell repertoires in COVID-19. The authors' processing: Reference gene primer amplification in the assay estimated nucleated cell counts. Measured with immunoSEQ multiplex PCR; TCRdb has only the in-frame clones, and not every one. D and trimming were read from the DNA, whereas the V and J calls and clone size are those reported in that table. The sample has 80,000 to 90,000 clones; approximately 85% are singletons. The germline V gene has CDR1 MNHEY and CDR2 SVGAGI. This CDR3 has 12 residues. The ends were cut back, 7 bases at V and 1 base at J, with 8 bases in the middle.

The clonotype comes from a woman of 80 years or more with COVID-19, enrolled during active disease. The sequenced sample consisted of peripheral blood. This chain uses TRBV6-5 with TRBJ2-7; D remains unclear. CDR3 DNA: TGTGCCAGCAATCCGGGTTCCTACGAGCAGTACTTC. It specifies CASNPGSYEQYF.